This T cell receptor beta chain was recorded in a study of cytomegalovirus exposure and HLA in healthy donors. Germline CDR1 SGDLS, CDR2 YYNGEE. After removal of 0 bases from V and 3 bases from J, the junction contained 8 bases not matched to a gene. CDR3 length: 16 residues. TCRdb's table, derived via immunoSEQ multiplex PCR, lists solely in-frame clones and lacks some. The sample carries some 270,000 clones, approximately 83% recorded once. This TCR was sampled from a woman younger than 35 in good health and CMV-seronegative. Sequences were obtained from PBMCs. This rearrangement joins TRBV9 to TRBJ1-1; 7 bases agree with TRBD1. The CDR3 sequence is CASSVDHRGVDTEAFF. Written as DNA, the CDR3 is TGTGCCAGCAGCGTAGACCACAGGGGAGTGGACACTGAAGCTTTCTTT.